Many counts were recorded for the clone carrying this T cell receptor (beta chain). A much larger clonotype is one base distant, so this may be a read error. This specimen belongs to a study of Graves' ophthalmopathy and Graves' hyperthyroidism. This CDR3 is 14 amino acids long. Uncontrolled infections, pregnancy, lactation or other autoimmune diseases led to patient exclusion. Researchers took RNA transcripts and amplified TCR beta CDR3 regions from them. An opening RT-PCR round employed HTBI primers and preceded a second-round multiplex PCR. TCRdb used MiXCR to reprocess the multiplex PCR reads, holding one entry per CDR3 protein. The sample gives some 360,000 distinct CDR3 sequences, approximately 17% of which show up once; roughly 2.4% is in the top ten.

Source material: peripheral blood. The V and J genes are TRBV12-3 or TRBV12-4 and TRBJ2-7, with D unclear. The receptor comes from an adult woman with stable Graves' hyperthyroidism. The CDR3 sequence: CASSLGGSSYGQYF. The CDR3 DNA follows: TGTGCCAGCAGTTTGGGCGGAAGCTCCTACGGGCAGTACTTC.